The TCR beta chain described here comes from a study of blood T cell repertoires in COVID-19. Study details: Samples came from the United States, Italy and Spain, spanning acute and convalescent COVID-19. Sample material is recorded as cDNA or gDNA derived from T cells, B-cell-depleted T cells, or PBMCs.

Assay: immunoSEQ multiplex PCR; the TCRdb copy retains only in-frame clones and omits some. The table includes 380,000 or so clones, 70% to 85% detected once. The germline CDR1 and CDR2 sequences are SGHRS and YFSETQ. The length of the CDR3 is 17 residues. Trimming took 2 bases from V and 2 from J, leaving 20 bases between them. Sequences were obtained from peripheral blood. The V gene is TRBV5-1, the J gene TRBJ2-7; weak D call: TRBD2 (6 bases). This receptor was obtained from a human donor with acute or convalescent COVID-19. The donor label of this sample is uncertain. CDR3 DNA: TGCGCCAGCAGCTTTCTTGGAGGGTTTAGGGGAACCTACGAGCAGTACTTC. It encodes CASSFLGGFRGTYEQYF.